This T cell receptor beta chain was sequenced for a study of T cells in Graves' hyperthyroidism and ophthalmopathy (dated by TCRdb to between 2018 and 2020). Describing the broader study: Peripheral blood samples were taken at initial diagnosis, before any treatment was given. To identify distinguishing TCR V-J signatures, a discovery cohort of 95 to 100 patients was used, comprising under 45 with Graves' ophthalmopathy and around 57 with stable Graves' hyperthyroidism. Whether ophthalmopathy could be predicted prospectively was tested in an independent validation cohort made up of roughly 20 hyperthyroidism patients plus 17 patients who later progressed to ophthalmopathy. For training and testing, the 100 or so patients in the discovery cohort were randomly divided in a 7:3 ratio. The study also compared thyroid tissue and blood T-cell repertoires from about six Graves' hyperthyroidism patients. Once sampling was done, hyperthyroidism patients were given methimazole at a starting dose of 30 mg daily, whereas ophthalmopathy patients were given high-dose intravenous methylprednisolone. The paper describes TCR Vbeta CDR3 sequencing of around 140 peripheral blood samples, made up of approximately 40 ophthalmopathy patients, roughly 80 hyperthyroidism patients and 17 progressor patients. Broader findings and caveats from the paper: In validation, progression to ophthalmopathy was predicted by the model with more than 65% sensitivity and 72% to 85% specificity, a median of approximately 6.5 months before onset. No statistical method was used to fix the sample size in advance, and group allocation was not hidden from the investigators. A model built on a 13 V-J signature distinguished ophthalmopathy from stable hyperthyroidism, reaching roughly 88% sensitivity and 81.08% specificity in cross-validation and 80%/75% in testing. Most expanded thyroid clonotypes (frequency above 0.001) were also found in blood, which suggests that blood repertoires may mirror thyroid immune responses.

The CDR3 holds 13 amino acids from the cysteine to the phenylalanine. Solely the CDR3 DNA is kept, with 39 bases framed from the first base. CDR1 is given as MGHRA and CDR2 as YSYEKL, both from the germline V gene. V is reduced by 1 base and J by 5 bases, leaving a spacing of 6 bases between them. Stable Graves' hyperthyroidism was defined as no progression to ophthalmopathy during 18 months of follow-up. Hyperthyroidism patients were newly diagnosed, with disease duration under 2 months, and aged 18 to 65 years. Patients with uncontrolled infections, other autoimmune diseases, pregnancy or lactation were excluded. Diagnoses relied on clinical symptoms, serum thyroxine and TRAb, thyroid ultrasound and orbital computed tomography. PBMCs were separated from around 9.1 ml of fresh peripheral blood using Ficoll-Paque density gradient centrifugation. Trizol reagent was used to extract total RNA, and RNA quality was then checked on an Agilent 2100 Bioanalyzer.

This clonotype was counted only a few times. What antigen it recognizes has not been identified. Per-base qualities were not stored, and no clone one base away is much larger. The TCR beta CDR3 regions were amplified from RNA transcripts. The TCR CDR3 was subjected to a first round of RT-PCR using the HTBI primer set and the Qiagen OneStep RT-PCR kit. Libraries were constructed in a second round of multiplex PCR, after which size selection and purification were carried out. The libraries were sequenced on an Illumina HiSeq2000 using paired-end 100 bp reads. In the original analysis: SOAPnuke was used to process the raw data, removing reads that contained adapters or uncalled bases, had a mean Phred below 15, or lacked an exact match to the constant primer or identifier. High-quality paired reads were merged using COPE v1.2.5, and each unique nucleotide sequence was defined as a clonotype. MiTCR v1.1 was used to align clonotypes to the IMGT TRBV, TRBD and TRBJ reference segments. The analysis included only V-J combinations with a frequency above 0.0001, which together covered around 99% of the repertoires. The TCS score was defined as the ratio of F50 (clonal expansion) to E x V (chaos), calculated using BLOSUM62-based TCRdist between CDR3 peptides within each V-J. Welch's t-statistics and random forest reduced 500 to 650 V-J features to 13, which were used in a naive Bayes classifier (R e1071). TCRdb passed the public sequencing reads through fastp at Q25 and MiXCR, retaining productive beta sequences. Entries are consolidated by CDR3 protein sequence, retaining the most common genes and DNA. In this record, the V and J calls reflect TCRdb's handling and not the investigators' own analysis. This sample has approximately 330,000 distinct CDR3 sequences in its table, and approximately 18% of those were observed once. The ten largest clones take up 45% to 50% of the sample.

The origin of this receptor is a woman aged 45-59 years with Graves' hyperthyroidism. The specimen was blood. The chain is assembled from TRBV4-1 and TRBJ1-5; the D segment cannot be called with confidence. At the DNA level, the sequence is TGCGCCAGCAGCCAAGTCGGGGATCAGCCCCAGCATTTT. The translation is CASSQVGDQPQHF.